Shown below are 20 T cell receptor beta chains from a single sample sequenced in a study of blood T cells in healthy people across ages. Next came a second PCR, run for about 7 to 12 cycles, which used a sample-barcoded 5' primer along with a J-beta primer mix. A single record per CDR3 protein comes from TCRdb applying MiXCR to the 5' RACE reads. Of roughly 1.7 million distinct CDR3 sequences in the sample, 34% were seen once. Source material: blood. These receptors were collected from a woman in her twenties or thirties in good health.

The chain carries TRBV20-1 and TRBJ1-1, with a weak D call TRBD1 (5 bases). This CDR3 has 16 residues. Germline CDR1 and CDR2: DFQATT and SNEGSKA (reference sequence). Trimming stripped 0 bases from V and 1 base from J, with 15 bases between. The CDR3 reads CSARDLELGENTEAFF. In DNA, the CDR3 is TGCAGTGCTAGAGACCTCGAGCTAGGGGAGAACACTGAAGCTTTCTTT.

A word on this clonotype: A much larger clone is a single base away; this may be a read error. The chain links TRBV20-1 to TRBJ2-5, with unresolved D. With 1 base removed from V and 5 bases from J, the gap between germline ends came to 11 bases. The germline gives CDR1 DFQATT, CDR2 SNEGSKA (reference sequence). The CDR3 runs 13 residues. CDR3 in DNA: TGCAGTGCTAGAGGTGGTGCAGTGGAGACCCAGTACTTC. Its translation is CSARGGAVETQYF.

This clonotype was recorded once. CDR3 in amino acids: CASSAQQGFDQPQHF. The CDR3 bases are TGTGCCAGCAGTGCCCAACAGGGTTTTGACCAGCCCCAGCATTTT. The chain employs TRBV6-4 and TRBJ1-5, with a tentative D call TRBD1 (6 bases). Trimming pared 4 bases from V and 7 bases from J, leaving 17 bases between. The CDR3 extends over 15 amino acids. The germline V gene has CDR1 MRHNA and CDR2 SNTAGT.

This clonotype was detected a few times. The chain has TRBV15 and TRBJ2-7, with D perhaps matching TRBD2 (6 bases). The germline V gene encodes CDR1 LNHNV and CDR2 YYDKDF (reference sequence). There are 16 residues in the CDR3. V was shortened by 3 bases and J by 0 bases, with 15 bases between the two germline ends. The CDR3 DNA follows: TGTGCCACCAGCAGGGACCGGGACGGGAGCTCCTACGAGCAGTACTTC. Encoded protein: CATSRDRDGSSYEQYF. Full variable domain (outside the CDR3, taken from reference TRBV15 and TRBJ2-7): DAMVIQNPRYQVTQFGKPVTLSCSQTLNHNVMYWYQQKSSQAPKLLFHYYDKDFNNEADTPDNFQSRRPNTSFCFLDIRSPGLGDTAMYLCATSRDRDGSSYEQYFGPGTRLTVT.

The chain uses TRBV6-1 and TRBJ2-4; D possibly matches TRBD1 or TRBD2 (5 bases each). This CDR3 has 17 amino acids. The ends were cut back, 6 bases at V and 0 bases at J, with 18 bases in the middle. Germline V lookup: CDR1 MNHNS, CDR2 SASEGT. The CDR3 spells CASRSEQGEGAKNIQYF. The DNA of the CDR3 is TGTGCCAGCAGGAGTGAGCAGGGAGAAGGAGCCAAAAACATTCAGTACTTC.

Notes on this clonotype: Sequence at one end of the junction differs from germline and may be a read error. V usage is TRBV12-3 or TRBV12-4 and J usage is TRBJ2-1; D is ambiguous. The CDR3 covers 12 residues. DNA for the CDR3: TGTGCCAGCAGTTTAGCCTACAATGGGCAGTTCTTC. Translation gives CASSLAYNGQFF.

The chain has TRBV3-1 and TRBJ2-4; D not certain. The J call may be in error: the DNA end matches TRBJ2-7 better. The germline CDR1 and CDR2 sequences are LGHDT and YNNKEL (reference sequence). There are 14 residues in the CDR3. The DNA for the CDR3 is TGTGCCAGCAGCCGTCCAGGTGGCGGCTACGAGCAGTACTTC. It is translated as CASSRPGGGYEQYF.

This clonotype has just a few counts. The J gene is TRBJ2-5, the V gene TRBV12-3 or TRBV12-4; D could derive from TRBD1 or TRBD2 (5 bases each). The CDR3 is made up of 12 amino acids. Trimming cost V 4 bases and J 11 bases, with 14 bases left between them. This CDR3 is CASSSTMGEQYF. CDR3 nucleotide sequence: TGTGCCAGCAGTTCCACCATGGGGGAGCAGTACTTC.

The rearrangement uses TRBV9 and TRBJ2-2, with TRBD2 matching over 9 bases. V lost 4 bases to trimming and J lost 1 base; unmatched junction nucleotides: 8. The V gene's germline CDR1 is SGDLS and CDR2 YYNGEE. This CDR3 has 17 residues. The CDR3 sequence: CASSPFLTSGNTGELFF. CDR3 coding DNA: TGTGCCAGCAGCCCATTCCTGACTAGCGGGAACACCGGGGAGCTGTTTTTT.

At least ten counts were recorded for this clonotype. V and J are TRBV3-1 and TRBJ2-3; D ambiguous. Trimming shortened V by 0 bases and J by 12 bases, and 13 bases separated the two germline ends. The germline gives CDR1 LGHDT, CDR2 YNNKEL (reference sequence). The CDR3 has 13 amino acids. The CDR3 coding sequence is TGTGCCAGCAGCCAAGATCGCGGCGAAGTACAGTATTTT. Translated, it gives CASSQDRGEVQYF.

The table lists this clonotype with a few counts. The chain couples TRBV4-1 to TRBJ2-1; 10 bases map to TRBD2. After removal of 0 bases from V and 6 bases from J, the junction contained 11 bases not matched to a gene. The length of the CDR3 is 18 residues. Germline CDR1 reads MGHRA; CDR2 reads YSYEKL. CDR3: CASSQDLPEIAGGNEQFF. The CDR3 bases are TGCGCCAGCAGCCAAGACCTTCCTGAAATAGCGGGGGGCAATGAGCAGTTCTTC.

The chain employs TRBV4-2 and TRBJ2-3; 7 bases are a match to TRBD1. The length of the CDR3 is 15 residues. Germline lookup yields CDR1 LGHNA and CDR2 YNFKEQ. J lost 2 bases, V lost 4 bases, and 6 bases had no gene match. As DNA, the CDR3 is TGTGCCAGCAGCCCGAACGGACAGGACACAGATACGCAGTATTTT. Residues: CASSPNGQDTDTQYF.

The V gene is TRBV28, the J gene TRBJ2-5; 8 bases map to TRBD2. From germline, CDR1 is MDHEN and CDR2 SYDVKM. The CDR3 consists of 14 residues. The J segment lost 5 bases and the V segment lost 4 bases, leaving 6 bases of the junction unmatched. The CDR3 loop is CASSSEREQETQYF. CDR3 nucleotide sequence: TGTGCCAGCAGTTCCGAGCGGGAGCAGGAGACCCAGTACTTC.

This clonotype was counted a few times. V and J are TRBV5-4 and TRBJ2-3; 10 nucleotides align to TRBD2. Per germline, CDR1 SGHNT and CDR2 YYREEE (reference sequence). This CDR3 contains 16 residues. V dropped 4 bases and J dropped 0; count of bases not matched to a gene: 5. This CDR3 is CASSQRLAGSTDTQYF. In DNA form, the CDR3 reads TGTGCCAGCAGCCAGCGACTAGCGGGTAGCACAGATACGCAGTATTTT.

About this clonotype: A single base separates this from a much larger clone, so it may be a read error. CDR3 amino acids: CASSLGGLADSTDTQYF. The CDR3 DNA reads as TGTGCCAGCAGCTTAGGAGGGCTAGCGGACAGCACAGATACGCAGTATTTT. This sequence joins TRBV7-2 and TRBJ2-3, with 7 bases aligning to TRBD2. The germline V gene encodes CDR1 SGHTA and CDR2 FQGNSA. Unmatched junction bases numbered 7, after V lost 1 base and J lost 0 bases. The CDR3 runs to 17 residues.

With respect to this clonotype: Germline is not matched at one junction end, which may reflect a read error. This chain joins TRBV5-1 and TRBJ2-7; D perhaps matches TRBD1 (6 bases). The CDR3 runs to 15 residues. Germline V CDR1 and CDR2: SGHRS, YFSETQ. The CDR3, as DNA: TGCGCCAGCGGCTTACGGCAGGGGACCCCCTACGAGCAGTACTTC. Translating gives CASGLRQGTPYEQYF. The entire variable domain, with the rest obtained from reference TRBV5-1 and TRBJ2-7, is as follows: KAGVTQTPRYLIKTRGQQVTLSCSPISGHRSVSWYQQTPGQGLQFLFEYFSETQRNKGNFPGRFSGRQFSNSRSEMNVSTLELGDSALYLCASGLRQGTPYEQYFGPGTRLTVT.

This sequence joins TRBV27 and TRBJ2-1; TRBD1 is a possible D gene (5 bases). Looked up from germline, CDR1 is MNHEY and CDR2 is SMNVEV (reference sequence). The CDR3 covers 12 residues. The germline V and J ends were trimmed by 3 bases and 9 bases, with 9 bases remaining between them. The CDR3 protein is CASSFRVGEQFF. The CDR3 region has the DNA TGTGCCAGCAGTTTCAGGGTCGGTGAGCAGTTCTTC.

The V call is TRBV13, the J call TRBJ1-1; a possible D gene is TRBD1 (6 bases). Germline CDR1 PRHDT, CDR2 FYEKMQ (reference sequence). Trimming removed 2 bases at V and 5 bases at J, with 21 bases between. There are 17 residues in the CDR3. This CDR3 is CASSLRREGGSLTEAFF. The CDR3, as DNA: TGTGCCAGCAGCTTACGGCGGGAGGGGGGCAGTTTAACTGAAGCTTTCTTT.

To note about this clonotype: A much more abundant neighbour one base away suggests this may be a read error. The DNA for the CDR3 is TGTGCCAGCAGCTTTATAGTTAATGAGCAGTTCTTC. It yields the protein CASSFIVNEQFF. The genes are TRBV7-8 and TRBJ2-1; D remains ambiguous. In germline, CDR1 is SGHVS, CDR2 FQNEAQ. The CDR3 is 12 residues long. V dropped 3 bases and J dropped 7 bases, with 7 bases sitting between them. Full variable domain (rest looked up from reference TRBV7-8 and TRBJ2-1): GAGVSQSPRYKVAKRGQDVALRCDPISGHVSLFWYQQALGQGPEFLTYFQNEAQLDKSGLPSDRFFAERPEGSVSTLKIQRTQQEDSAVYLCASSFIVNEQFFGPGTRLTVL.

The rearrangement links TRBV2 to TRBJ2-5, with 9 positions matching TRBD2. V was clipped by 6 bases and J by 0 bases; unmatched bases: 5. The CDR3 totals 15 residues. CDR1 is SNHLY and CDR2 is FYNNEI in the germline V gene. DNA of the CDR3: TGTGCCAGCAGGGGGGGACTAGCCGACCAAGAGACCCAGTACTTC. Translating gives CASRGGLADQETQYF.